This T cell receptor (beta chain) came from a study of T cells after yellow fever vaccination. Turning to the study itself: Preparation of the low-cell-number fractions used SMART-Seq v4 Ultra Low Input. General observations from the study: There was a small share of clonotypes that showed up in both the CD4 and CD8 compartments. The secondary response was weaker but peaked faster, day 5 versus 15.

For this clonotype: Its antigen is not known.

Germline assignment: CDR1 SEHNR and CDR2 FQNEAQ (reference sequence). CDR3 length: 16 residues. V gave up 3 bases and J gave up 3 bases, with 16 bases separating them. The 5'RACE template-switching step produced TCR cDNA and added a universal primer site and UMIs. TCRdb reprocessed the 5' RACE reads via MiXCR and lists one record per CDR3 protein. Among over 45,000 distinct CDR3 sequences, about 6.6% were seen once, and the ten largest hold 30% to 40%. Sample: CD8+ T cells sorted from PBMCs, taken on the day of the first yellow fever vaccination. This receptor was taken from a man between 18 and 29 years old who received the YFV17D yellow fever vaccine. This sequence joins TRBV7-9 and TRBJ2-3; D possibly matches TRBD1 or TRBD2 (6 bases each). The CDR3 region is CASSLTGARLTDTQYF. The DNA for the CDR3 is TGTGCCAGCAGCTTGACGGGGGCGAGGTTGACAGATACGCAGTATTTT.